The next 18 T cell receptor beta chains were all read from a single sample in a study of T cells of healthy individuals. TCRdb analysed the 5' RACE reads with MiXCR anew, one entry per CDR3 protein. Of tens of thousands of distinct CDR3 sequences in the sample, roughly 17% were seen once. These receptors all stem from a human donor in good health.

Points on this clonotype: This may come from a read error, since a much larger clone is one base off. The chain combines TRBV29-1 with TRBJ2-5, with a possible D match to TRBD1 (6 bases). This CDR3 comprises 12 residues. Looked up from germline, CDR1 is SQVTM and CDR2 is ANQGSEA. V was clipped by 7 bases and J by 4 bases, with 13 bases between them. In DNA, the CDR3 is TGCAGCGGTAGGGGGTCGGCAGAGACCCAGTACTTC. Its protein is CSGRGSAETQYF.

Many counts were recorded for this clonotype. This chain connects TRBV6-5 to TRBJ1-1; weak D call: TRBD1 (6 bases). Germline loops: CDR1 MNHEY, CDR2 SVGAGI. This CDR3 contains 15 residues. Between the trimmed V and J ends, which lost 0 bases and 3 bases, there was a span of 11 bases. The CDR3 spells CASSYSVGGDTEAFF. CDR3 coding DNA: TGTGCCAGCAGTTACTCGGTGGGGGGCGACACTGAAGCTTTCTTT.

This clonotype was detected many times. The rearrangement joins TRBV6-5 to TRBJ1-2; weak D call: TRBD1 (6 bases). The V end lost 2 bases, the J end lost 8 bases, and 15 bases lay between the germline ends. Germline CDR1 MNHEY, CDR2 SVGAGI. The CDR3 covers 14 residues. CDR3 in amino acids: CASSYTDRTGGYTF. The CDR3 DNA is TGTGCCAGCAGTTACACGGACAGAACTGGCGGCTACACCTTC.

The V gene is TRBV29-1, the J gene TRBJ2-7; a weak D match, TRBD2 (6 bases). Germline V gene data show CDR1 as SQVTM and CDR2 as ANQGSEA. The CDR3 consists of 13 residues. Trimming cost V 3 bases and J 0 bases, with 9 bases left between them. The CDR3 here is CSVDVGGSYEQYF. The CDR3 nucleotides read TGCAGCGTTGATGTCGGGGGCTCCTACGAGCAGTACTTC.

There are many counts of this clonotype. The chain recombines TRBV7-2 with TRBJ2-5, with 7 bases lining up with TRBD1. Germline CDR1 reads SGHTA; CDR2 reads FQGNSA. The CDR3 is made up of 16 amino acids. With V trimmed by 4 bases and J by 5 bases, 13 bases remained unmatched. DNA of the CDR3: TGTGCCAGCAGCTACTCAGACAGGGCCCGTTGGGAGACCCAGTACTTC. Its translation is CASSYSDRARWETQYF.

This clonotype was observed once. The chain carries TRBV30 and TRBJ2-2; no clear D. Between the trimmed V and J ends, which lost 5 bases and 6 bases, there was a span of 16 bases. The CDR3 sequence is 14 residues long. Germline V CDR1 and CDR2: GTSNPN, SVGIG (reference sequence). CDR3 in DNA: TGTGCCTGGCTATCAGCAGGTTCTGCCGGGGAGCTGTTTTTT. Translation gives CAWLSAGSAGELFF.

This clonotype was seen many times. The genes are TRBV2 and TRBJ2-1; D possibly matches TRBD1 or TRBD2 (5 bases each). Trimming left V 6 bases short and J 4 bases short, with 10 bases between. The CDR3 runs to 13 residues. The germline CDR1 and CDR2 sequences are SNHLY and FYNNEI. CDR3 in amino acids: CASRRDGYNEQFF. The CDR3 nucleotides read TGTGCCAGCAGGAGGGACGGATACAATGAGCAGTTCTTC.

There are a few counts of this clonotype. V gene TRBV29-1 combines with J gene TRBJ1-3, with D uncertain. Germline V lookup: CDR1 SQVTM, CDR2 ANQGSEA. The CDR3 is 14 residues long. The V gene lost 5 bases and the J gene lost 0 bases, with 11 bases spanning the gap. The DNA for the CDR3 is TGCAGCGTTTCTTCGGAGAGCTCTGGAAACACCATATATTTT. It codes for CSVSSESSGNTIYF.

This chain uses TRBV11-2 with TRBJ2-1, with TRBD2 matching over 7 bases. Germline CDR1 reads SGHAT; CDR2 reads FQNNGV. CDR3 size: 14 residues. V was pared by 2 bases and J by 9 bases, with 7 bases of the junction left unmatched. The DNA of the CDR3 is TGTGCCAGCAGCTTAAACGCAGGGAGGGGTGAGCAGTTCTTC. The encoded protein is CASSLNAGRGEQFF. Based on the CDR3 plus reference TRBV11-2 and TRBJ2-1, the full variable domain is EAGVAQSPRYKIIEKRQSVAFWCNPISGHATLYWYQQILGQGPKLLIQFQNNGVVDDSQLPKDRFSAERLKGVDSTLKIQPAKLEDSAVYLCASSLNAGRGEQFFGPGTRLTVL.

This clonotype was seen ten or more times. This chain uses TRBV3-1 with TRBJ1-1; D may be TRBD1 (5 bases). The CDR3 consists of 13 residues. Trimming stripped 2 bases from V and 11 bases from J, with 15 bases between. The V gene's germline CDR1 is LGHDT and CDR2 YNNKEL (reference sequence). DNA of the CDR3: TGTGCCAGCAGCCAACCCCCCGGGACGGTTGCTTTCTTT. It codes for CASSQPPGTVAFF.

This rearrangement joins TRBV9 to TRBJ2-2; D not certain. Germline CDR1 and CDR2: SGDLS and YYNGEE. The CDR3 extends over 15 amino acids. The V and J ends lost 0 bases and 0 bases respectively, with 6 bases between them. The CDR3 loop reads CASSVAHANTGELFF. In DNA form, the CDR3 reads TGTGCCAGCAGCGTAGCTCACGCGAACACCGGGGAGCTGTTTTTT.

This clonotype has more than one count but fewer than ten. The chain combines TRBV28 with TRBJ2-5; D is possibly TRBD1 or TRBD2 (5 bases each). CDR1 MDHEN and CDR2 SYDVKM come from the germline V gene. V gave up 6 bases and J gave up 2 bases, with 16 bases separating them. The CDR3 has 15 residues. CDR3 amino acids: CASSPGPGTQETQYF. In nucleotides, the CDR3 is TGTGCCAGCAGCCCCGGACCGGGGACGCAAGAGACCCAGTACTTC.

The gene calls are TRBV27 and TRBJ2-7; 9 nucleotides align to TRBD2. After removal of 8 bases from V and 4 bases from J, the junction contained 9 bases not matched to a gene. Germline V gives CDR1 MNHEY, CDR2 SMNVEV (reference sequence). This CDR3 is built from 14 residues. CDR3 coding DNA: TGTGCCAGCCCTTTGGCGGGAGGGCTGTACGAGCAGTACTTC. It is translated as CASPLAGGLYEQYF.

This clonotype came up a few times. This chain uses TRBV20-1 with TRBJ2-1; 8 bases match TRBD2. CDR3 length: 18 residues. V lost 0 bases to trimming and J lost 1 base; unmatched junction nucleotides: 11. Germline-derived CDR1 and CDR2 are DFQATT and SNEGSKA (reference sequence). The DNA for the CDR3 is TGCAGTGCTAGAGATCTCGGGGGGGCCTATAATTCCTACAATGAGCAGTTCTTC. This sequence encodes CSARDLGGAYNSYNEQFF.

The chain links TRBV20-1 to TRBJ2-5, with D possibly being TRBD1 (6 bases). The length of the CDR3 is 13 residues. Trimming took off 7 bases at V and 3 bases at J, with 15 bases between the two ends. Germline CDR1 reads DFQATT; CDR2 reads SNEGSKA (reference sequence). The DNA for the CDR3 is TGCAGTGGAAGAGTGGGGGCCGAAGAGACCCAGTACTTC. Encoded protein: CSGRVGAEETQYF.

The chain carries TRBV7-9 and TRBJ2-1, with a possible D match to TRBD1 (5 bases). The CDR3 runs to 14 residues. V lost 2 bases to trimming and J lost 10 bases, with 15 bases between them. From germline, CDR1 is SEHNR and CDR2 FQNEAQ (reference sequence). In DNA form, the CDR3 reads TGTGCCAGCAGCTTATTCGATGGGGCGGAGGAGCAGTTCTTC. This sequence encodes CASSLFDGAEEQFF. The whole variable domain, remainder taken from reference TRBV7-9 and TRBJ2-1, is DTGVSQNPRHKITKRGQNVTFRCDPISEHNRLYWYRQTLGQGPEFLTYFQNEAQLEKSRLLSDRFSAERPKGSFSTLEIQRTEQGDSAMYLCASSLFDGAEEQFFGPGTRLTVL.

About this clonotype itself: Just one base apart from a much larger clone, this may be a read error. This sequence joins TRBV27 and TRBJ2-1; 9 bases fit TRBD1. The CDR3 totals 15 residues. Germline lookup yields CDR1 MNHEY and CDR2 SMNVEV (reference sequence). Here the CDR3 reads CVSLNPGQGKKEQFF. The CDR3 DNA follows: TGTGTCAGCCTCAATCCGGGACAGGGTAAAAAGGAGCAGTTCTTC.

This clonotype occurred a few times. The chain joins TRBV6-2 or TRBV6-3 to TRBJ2-4; D gene unclear. Germline CDR1 is MNHEY and CDR2 is SVGEGT. This CDR3 contains 16 residues. Trimming took 6 bases from V and 0 from J, leaving 15 bases between them. CDR3: CASSLINPPAKNIQYF. The CDR3 region has the DNA TGTGCCAGCAGCCTTATCAATCCTCCAGCCAAAAACATTCAGTACTTC.